This T cell receptor (beta chain) emerged from a study of T cells expressing NK-cell markers. TCRdb re-called the 5' RACE reads and shows each CDR3 protein once, DNA omitted. This repertoire includes around 110,000 distinct CDR3 sequences. The CDR3 is made up of 18 amino acids. Germline loops: CDR1 SGHAT, CDR2 FQNNGV. The chain is built from TRBV11-2 and TRBJ2-3; the TCRdb D gene call, TRBD2, has no DNA to confirm it. Sequencing was performed on blood T cells: a sorted CD56 or NKG2C T cell subset, CD4+ or CD8+ T cells, or bulk PBMC T cells (not recorded which). The TCR sequence derives from a woman between 18 and 75 years old in good health. The CDR3 region is CASSLGGAGGRWTDTQYF.